The 18 T cell receptor beta chains presented below share a single source sample, sequenced in a study of T cell repertoires in cytomegalovirus infection (dated by TCRdb to between 2018 and 2020). The sequencer was an Illumina HiSeq 1500. In TCRdb, the public reads were trimmed at Q25 with fastp and aligned with MiXCR, with productive beta chains retained. Identical CDR3 proteins give one entry, which carries the most common genes and DNA. The table for this sample lists 480,000 or so distinct CDR3 sequences; 11% of them were counted only once. The top ten constitute 10% of the sample. Sequencing used PBMCs. The receptors stem from a human donor in good health (CMV status not recorded). Some clones in this sample may be carry-over from other donors' samples.

In this sample, this clonotype turned up a few times. The J gene is TRBJ2-7, the V gene TRBV2, with D uncertain. The V gene's germline CDR1 is SNHLY and CDR2 FYNNEI. CDR3 length: 11 amino acids. V lost 4 bases, J lost 2 bases, and 3 bases lay in between. As DNA, the CDR3 is TGTGCCAGCAGTGGTGCCTACGAGCAGTACTTC. It encodes CASSGAYEQYF.

This clonotype was observed at least ten times. The chain couples TRBV7-2 to TRBJ2-3; D gene unclear. Germline V gene data show CDR1 as SGHTA and CDR2 as FQGNSA. The CDR3 is made up of 15 amino acids. V gave up 5 bases and J gave up 6 bases, with 18 bases separating them. CDR3: CASSPRSARPDTQYF. The CDR3 nucleotides read TGTGCCAGCAGCCCGAGGAGCGCACGACCGGATACGCAGTATTTT.

The table lists this clonotype with many counts. CDR3: CASSKPLASEQYF. The CDR3 bases are TGTGCCAGCAGCAAGCCCTTGGCCTCCGAGCAGTACTTC. This chain connects TRBV7-8 to TRBJ2-7; D is ambiguous. The V and J ends lost 5 bases and 6 bases respectively, with 14 bases between them. Germline values: CDR1 SGHVS, CDR2 FQNEAQ. This CDR3 has 13 amino acids. The entire variable domain, with the rest obtained from reference TRBV7-8 and TRBJ2-7, is as follows: GAGVSQSPRYKVAKRGQDVALRCDPISGHVSLFWYQQALGQGPEFLTYFQNEAQLDKSGLPSDRFFAERPEGSVSTLKIQRTQQEDSAVYLCASSKPLASEQYFGPGTRLTVT.

This clonotype came up a few times. CDR3 residues: CAISTTGTENEKLFF. The CDR3 DNA sequence: TGTGCCATCAGTACGACCGGGACAGAGAATGAAAAACTGTTTTTT. The gene calls are TRBV10-3 and TRBJ1-4; 7 positions match TRBD1. Germline values: CDR1 ENHRY, CDR2 SYGVKD. The CDR3 sequence is 15 residues long. Unmatched junction bases numbered 8, after V lost 5 bases and J lost 5 bases.

This clonotype showed up many times. The rearrangement uses TRBV12-3 or TRBV12-4 and TRBJ1-1; 7 bases map to TRBD1. Trimming at V came to 6 bases and at J to 0 bases, leaving 7 bases not matched to a gene. The CDR3 is 15 amino acids. The CDR3 loop is CASRSRGGMNTEAFF. DNA for the CDR3: TGTGCCAGCAGGTCCAGGGGGGGTATGAACACTGAAGCTTTCTTT.

This clonotype has a handful of counts. This chain joins TRBV12-3 or TRBV12-4 and TRBJ2-2; a possible D gene is TRBD1 (6 bases). Trimming took off 5 bases at V and 3 bases at J, with 13 bases between the two ends. The CDR3 totals 15 residues. The CDR3 spells CASSTQQGYTGELFF. CDR3 DNA: TGTGCCAGCAGTACCCAACAGGGCTACACCGGGGAGCTGTTTTTT.

About this clonotype itself: A much larger clone differs from this one at a single base, so this may be a read error. The chain has TRBV19 and TRBJ2-1; TRBD1 matches at 8 bases. Germline loops: CDR1 LNHDA, CDR2 SQIVND (reference sequence). J was trimmed by 5 bases and V by 3 bases; bases with no gene match: 27. The CDR3 loop spans 22 amino acids. Here the CDR3 DNA reads TGTGCCAGTAGTATCCGGGACAGGCTGCTTATCTCATCTCCAGAAAAAAACAATGAGCAGTTCTTC. This codes for CASSIRDRLLISSPEKNNEQFF.

The rearrangement joins TRBV15 to TRBJ1-5; D is unresolved. With 2 bases removed from V and 0 bases from J, the gap between germline ends came to 8 bases. The CDR3 loop spans 15 amino acids. The germline V gene has CDR1 LNHNV and CDR2 YYDKDF (reference sequence). The chain's CDR3 is CATSRQSYSNQPQHF. The CDR3 DNA sequence: TGTGCCACCAGCAGACAGTCATATAGCAATCAGCCCCAGCATTTT.

This clonotype was recorded many times. The V and J genes are TRBV2 and TRBJ1-5; 8 nucleotides match TRBD1. This CDR3 is built from 15 residues. CDR1 and CDR2 (germline): SNHLY, FYNNEI. V dropped 5 bases and J dropped 3; count of bases not matched to a gene: 6. The CDR3 spells CASSPDRASNQPQHF. Written as DNA, the CDR3 is TGTGCCAGCAGTCCGGACAGGGCATCCAATCAGCCCCAGCATTTT.

This clonotype was picked up many times. V and J are TRBV7-9 and TRBJ2-1, with 7 bases matching TRBD2. This CDR3 contains 17 residues. V lost 1 base and J lost 6; bases outside the gene matches: 12. Per the germline V gene, CDR1 is SEHNR and CDR2 is FQNEAQ (reference sequence). CDR3 in DNA: TGTGCCAGCAGCTTAGTCCTTCTGACTAGCTCGCTCAATGAGCAGTTCTTC. Protein: CASSLVLLTSSLNEQFF.

This clonotype showed up just a few times. The chain joins TRBV2 to TRBJ2-4; D may be TRBD1 or TRBD2 (5 bases each). This CDR3 has 12 amino acids. V dropped 6 bases and J dropped 8 bases, with 11 bases sitting between them. Germline V gene sequence: CDR1 SNHLY, CDR2 FYNNEI. The CDR3 DNA reads TGTGCCAGCAGATTGCAGGGAGACATTCAGTACTTC. This sequence encodes CASRLQGDIQYF.

This chain uses TRBV20-1 with TRBJ2-1; TRBD1 matches at 9 bases. CDR1 is DFQATT and CDR2 is SNEGSKA in the germline V gene (reference sequence). The J segment lost 8 bases and the V segment lost 6 bases, leaving 8 bases of the junction unmatched. There are 13 residues in the CDR3. This CDR3 reads CSAGTGSKDEQFF. In DNA, the CDR3 is TGCAGTGCGGGGACAGGGTCAAAAGATGAGCAGTTCTTC.

In this sample, this clonotype turned up many times. The genes are TRBV20-1 and TRBJ2-3, with 7 bases fitting TRBD1. Germline V CDR1 and CDR2: DFQATT, SNEGSKA (reference sequence). V lost 0 bases and J lost 4; bases outside the gene matches: 10. The CDR3 has 16 residues. CDR3 coding DNA: TGCAGTGCTAGAGATATGGGGACAGCATCAGCAGATACGCAGTATTTT. Encoded protein: CSARDMGTASADTQYF.

This clonotype was counted at least ten times. The J gene is TRBJ2-1, the V gene TRBV7-9; D gene uncertain. Germline values: CDR1 SEHNR, CDR2 FQNEAQ (reference sequence). The CDR3 has 14 residues. The germline V and J ends were trimmed by 5 bases and 6 bases, with 14 bases remaining between them. The CDR3 bases are TGTGCCAGCAGCGCCAGCCCAAGTTCCAATGAGCAGTTCTTC. Its translation is CASSASPSSNEQFF.

This clonotype was seen many times. The J gene is TRBJ1-1, the V gene TRBV19; D is possibly TRBD1 (6 bases). CDR3 length equals 13 residues. Looked up from germline, CDR1 is LNHDA and CDR2 is SQIVND (reference sequence). V was clipped by 4 bases and J by 1 base, with 7 bases between them. CDR3 coding DNA: TGTGCCAGTAGTACGACAGGGAACACTGAAGCTTTCTTT. This gives the protein CASSTTGNTEAFF.

The V and J genes are TRBV7-9 and TRBJ1-1; possibly TRBD1 for D (5 bases). Germline V gene sequence: CDR1 SEHNR, CDR2 FQNEAQ (reference sequence). There are 18 residues in the CDR3. Trimming left V 5 bases short and J 2 bases short, with 24 bases between. This CDR3 is CASSVPGRSELVNTEAFF. CDR3 DNA sequence: TGTGCCAGCAGCGTACCGGGACGGTCCGAATTGGTAAACACTGAAGCTTTCTTT.

The table lists this clonotype with a few counts. The genes are TRBV20-1 and TRBJ2-5, with D unclear. The CDR3 length is 16 residues. The V end was cut by 4 bases, the J end by 5 bases, with 23 bases between. The germline gives CDR1 DFQATT, CDR2 SNEGSKA (reference sequence). CDR3 DNA: TGCAGTGCTACACCATGGGGTGGGCAGGTTGGCGAGACCCAGTACTTC. Its protein is CSATPWGGQVGETQYF.

This clonotype was recorded many times. The J gene is TRBJ2-1, the V gene TRBV12-3 or TRBV12-4, with 8 bases aligning to TRBD2. The CDR3 length is 14 residues. Germline trimming cut 0 bases from V and 9 bases from J; bases unmatched to any gene: 4. CDR3: CASSLASGTAEQFF. CDR3 DNA: TGTGCCAGCAGTTTAGCTAGCGGGACGGCTGAGCAGTTCTTC.